The rows below give T cell receptor beta chains drawn from one sample of a study of coeliac disease. TCRdb's table, derived via immunoSEQ multiplex PCR, lists solely in-frame clones and lacks some. The sample shows roughly 7,000 clones, roughly 60% of them seen only once. The source material was lamina propria lymphocytes from the gut. The source of these receptors is a woman aged 55-69 years with active celiac disease. Both conserved end residues are part of each CDR3. D genes are given only for firm matches. The size field is filled for only some rows; it gives once, few, many or a size class.

v_gene,d_gene,abundance,j_gene,CDR3aa,CDR3nt
TRBV7-8,.,.,TRBJ1-5,CASSLVRRADQPQHF,TGTGCCAGCAGCTTAGTGCGCAGGGCGGATCAGCCCCAGCATTTT
TRBV7-2,TRBD2,.,TRBJ2-5,CASSFSGRFEETQYF,TGTGCCAGCAGCTTTAGCGGGAGATTTGAGGAGACCCAGTACTTC
TRBV2,TRBD1,.,TRBJ1-2,CASSRDRGITF,TGTGCCAGCAGCCGGGACAGGGGCATCACCTTC
TRBV4-2,.,.,TRBJ2-1,CASSQILNPGNEQFF,TGTGCCAGCAGCCAAATACTAAACCCCGGCAATGAGCAGTTCTTC
TRBV21-1,.,.,TRBJ2-1,CASRPGLPYNEQFF,TGTGCCAGCAGACCGGGACTTCCCTACAATGAGCAGTTCTTC
TRBV5-1,TRBD2,.,TRBJ2-7,CASSLTSGSYEQYF,TGCGCCAGCAGCTTGACTAGCGGGAGCTACGAGCAGTACTTC
TRBV6-1,.,.,TRBJ2-2,CASSEDYWRRANTGELFF,TGTGCCAGCAGTGAAGATTATTGGCGCAGGGCGAACACCGGGGAGCTGTTTTTT
TRBV29-1,TRBD2,few,TRBJ2-2,CSVDPLGGSGELFF,TGCAGCGTTGACCCCCTCGGGGGGTCCGGGGAGCTGTTTTTT
TRBV4-3,.,.,TRBJ2-5,CASSSIRGVETQYF,TGCGCCAGCAGCTCCATCAGGGGGGTAGAGACCCAGTACTTC
TRBV7-9,.,.,TRBJ1-3,CASSLVVTGTGNTIYF,TGTGCCAGCAGCTTAGTAGTGACAGGAACTGGAAACACCATATATTTT
TRBV11-2,TRBD1,.,TRBJ2-5,CASSRQRQGPQETQYF,TGTGCCAGCAGCCGACAACGACAGGGACCCCAAGAGACCCAGTACTTC
TRBV11-1,TRBD1,.,TRBJ2-7,CASSFLGQGAHEQYF,TGTGCCAGCAGTTTCCTGGGACAGGGAGCCCACGAGCAGTACTTC
TRBV7-3,.,.,TRBJ2-1,CASSLHGEEQFF,TGTGCCAGCAGCTTACACGGGGAAGAGCAGTTCTTC
TRBV30,.,few,TRBJ1-2,CAYTQGLYGYTF,TGTGCCTACACCCAGGGTCTTTATGGCTACACCTTC
TRBV11-2,.,few,TRBJ2-7,CASSLVYEQYF,TGTGCCAGCAGCTTAGTATACGAGCAGTACTTC
TRBV30,.,once,TRBJ1-5,CAWSTGGVVQPQHF,TGTGCCTGGTCGACAGGAGGAGTTGTCCAGCCCCAGCATTTT
TRBV11-2,.,.,TRBJ2-1,CASSLGETWGEQFF,TGTGCCAGCAGCTTAGGGGAGACGTGGGGTGAGCAGTTCTTC
TRBV7-7,.,.,TRBJ1-1,CASSSNQNTEAFF,TGTGCTAGCAGCTCTAACCAGAACACTGAAGCTTTCTTT
TRBV2,TRBD2,once,TRBJ2-5,CASSGLAGETQYF,TGTGCCAGCAGTGGACTAGCGGGAGAGACCCAGTACTTC
TRBV27,TRBD1,.,TRBJ1-5,CASKAGTGGWDQPQHF,TGTGCCAGCAAGGCGGGGACAGGGGGCTGGGATCAGCCCCAGCATTTT
TRBV19,TRBD1,.,TRBJ1-5,CASSPVDRGNFQPQHF,TGTGCCAGTAGTCCCGTCGACAGGGGAAATTTTCAGCCCCAGCATTTT
TRBV19,TRBD2,.,TRBJ2-1,CASSRELAGDSEQFF,TGTGCCAGTAGTCGGGAACTAGCGGGAGATAGTGAGCAGTTCTTC
TRBV30,TRBD1,.,TRBJ1-1,CAWSPRGRQGDTEAFF,TGTGCCTGGAGTCCTAGGGGGCGTCAGGGGGACACTGAAGCTTTCTTT
TRBV7-3,TRBD1,.,TRBJ1-1,CASSLYRQGGTEAFF,TGTGCCAGCAGCTTATACAGACAGGGGGGCACTGAAGCTTTCTTT
TRBV5-8,.,.,TRBJ1-3,CASSPAGTWNTIYF,TGTGCCAGCAGCCCCGCGGGCACCTGGAACACCATATATTTT
TRBV10-3,.,few,TRBJ1-6,CAIRQTGGGSNSPLHF,TGTGCCATCAGGCAGACAGGAGGTGGTTCCAATTCACCCCTCCACTTT
TRBV9,TRBD2,once,TRBJ2-3,CASSVEGLAHSAQYF,TGTGCCAGCAGCGTAGAGGGACTAGCTCATTCGGCGCAGTATTTT
TRBV15,TRBD2,.,TRBJ2-1,CATRSSQGGLYNEQFF,TGTGCCACCAGGAGTTCGCAGGGAGGGCTTTACAATGAGCAGTTCTTC
TRBV11-2,.,few,TRBJ2-7,CASSLEEGAHEQYF,TGTGCCAGCAGCTTAGAGGAAGGGGCTCACGAGCAGTACTTC
TRBV29-1,TRBD2,.,TRBJ2-7,CSARGLAGYEQYF,TGCAGCGCCCGAGGACTAGCGGGATACGAGCAGTACTTC
TRBV15,TRBD2,.,TRBJ2-5,CATSRDGGGGETQYF,TGTGCCACCAGCAGAGACGGGGGGGGCGGGGAGACCCAGTACTTC
TRBV18,.,.,TRBJ2-5,CASSQGPPGTQYF,TGTGCCAGCTCACAGGGGCCCCCCGGGACCCAGTACTTC
TRBV11-2,.,.,TRBJ2-2,CASSFNTVNTGELFF,TGTGCCAGCAGCTTTAATACAGTTAACACCGGGGAGCTGTTTTTT
TRBV28,TRBD1,.,TRBJ1-2,CASNFRGQVYGYTF,TGTGCCAGCAACTTCCGTGGACAGGTCTATGGCTACACCTTC
TRBV15,.,few,TRBJ2-5,CATSRARGRQETQYF,TGTGCCACCAGCAGAGCCAGGGGTAGACAAGAGACCCAGTACTTC
TRBV7-9,.,few,TRBJ1-2,CASSREQGSYGYTF,TGTGCCAGCAGCCGAGAACAGGGCAGCTATGGCTACACCTTC
TRBV7-2,TRBD1,once,TRBJ2-7,CASSPDGTGSYEQYF,TGTGCCAGCAGCCCAGACGGGACAGGATCCTACGAGCAGTACTTC
TRBV11-2,.,few,TRBJ1-2,CASSLGEGGANGYTF,TGTGCCAGCAGCTTAGGGGAAGGGGGGGCGAATGGCTACACCTTC
TRBV7-2,.,.,TRBJ2-2,CASIRPPNVGTGELFF,TGTGCCAGCATTCGCCCCCCTAATGTTGGCACCGGGGAGCTGTTTTTT
TRBV5-4,TRBD1,large,TRBJ2-7,CASSFGQGVGYEQYF,TGTGCCAGCAGCTTTGGACAGGGGGTTGGTTACGAGCAGTACTTC
TRBV7-2,.,.,TRBJ2-1,CASSLRLEAEQFF,TGTGCCAGCAGCTTAAGACTAGAGGCTGAGCAGTTCTTC
TRBV7-2,TRBD1,few,TRBJ1-6,CASSPWDRANSPLHF,TGTGCCAGCAGCCCTTGGGACAGGGCCAATTCACCCCTCCACTTT
TRBV7-9,TRBD2,.,TRBJ2-3,CASFIAGRTDTQYF,TGTGCCAGCTTTATAGCGGGCCGCACAGATACGCAGTATTTT
TRBV7-6,.,.,TRBJ1-1,CASSDEATEAFF,TGTGCCAGCAGCGACGAGGCCACTGAAGCTTTCTTT
TRBV6-1,.,.,TRBJ1-1,CASTNSRGTEAFF,TGTGCCAGCACCAACTCTCGAGGAACTGAAGCTTTCTTT
TRBV5-8,TRBD1,.,TRBJ1-5,CASSRRITGTVNQPQHF,TGTGCCAGCAGCCGTCGAATTACCGGGACAGTTAATCAGCCCCAGCATTTT
TRBV28,TRBD2,.,TRBJ2-3,CASPPRTSGRARDTQYF,TGTGCCAGCCCCCCCAGGACTAGCGGGAGGGCCAGAGATACGCAGTATTTT
TRBV18,TRBD2,once,TRBJ2-3,CASSPGTTSGSTDTQYF,TGTGCCAGCTCACCAGGGACGACTAGCGGGAGCACAGATACGCAGTATTTT
TRBV2,.,.,TRBJ2-2,CASRQWERAGELFF,TGTGCCAGCAGACAATGGGAGAGAGCCGGGGAGCTGTTTTTT
TRBV15,TRBD1,.,TRBJ1-5,CATSSDRGTKPQHF,TGTGCCACCAGCAGTGACAGGGGGACGAAGCCCCAGCATTTT
TRBV5-1,.,few,TRBJ1-4,CASSLGGRDWGNEKLFF,TGCGCCAGCAGCTTGGGGGGACGGGACTGGGGGAATGAAAAACTGTTTTTT
TRBV12-5,.,once,TRBJ1-5,CASAPGGPGSNQLQHF,TGTGCTAGTGCCCCGGGGGGGCCTGGGAGCAATCAGCTCCAGCATTTT
TRBV19,.,.,TRBJ2-3,CASSIESGVSRTDTQYF,TGTGCCAGTAGTATAGAATCGGGGGTTTCGAGAACAGATACGCAGTATTTT
TRBV28,.,.,TRBJ2-7,CASSGGTVTYEQYF,TGTGCCAGCAGTGGAGGGACAGTAACCTACGAGCAGTACTTC
TRBV27,.,.,TRBJ2-3,CASSPWRSSTDTQYF,TGTGCCAGCAGTCCCTGGAGATCTAGCACAGATACGCAGTATTTT
TRBV28,TRBD2,.,TRBJ2-5,CASAELAGGETQYF,TGTGCCAGCGCCGAACTAGCGGGAGGAGAGACCCAGTACTTC
TRBV7-2,TRBD1,.,TRBJ1-1,CASSLVGRTGARGTEAFF,TGTGCCAGCAGCTTAGTAGGAAGGACAGGGGCCCGTGGCACTGAAGCTTTCTTT
TRBV14,.,.,TRBJ1-2,CASSQVGGNYGYTF,TGTGCCAGCAGCCAAGTAGGAGGGAACTATGGCTACACCTTC
TRBV30,.,.,TRBJ2-2,CAWKGGADTGELFF,TGTGCCTGGAAAGGTGGAGCTGACACCGGGGAGCTGTTTTTT
TRBV10-3,TRBD1,.,TRBJ1-2,CAITPGGERYGYTF,TGTGCCATCACCCCAGGGGGCGAAAGGTATGGCTACACCTTC